This TCR beta chain was captured by sequencing in a study of T cells after posttransplantation cyclophosphamide. Study-wide results and caveats: TRB clonality was highly associated with recipient CMV seropositivity and reactivation. Donor CD8+ memory clones often dominated recipient blood repertoires at later times.

CDR1 SSHAT and CDR2 FNYEAQ come from the germline V gene (reference sequence). The CDR3 is 18 amino acids. Measured with immunoSEQ multiplex PCR; TCRdb has only the in-frame clones, and not every one. The data show about 21,000 clones, about 90% seen once. A marrow graft followed busulfan-fludarabine conditioning, with cyclophosphamide on days +3 and +4. This clone appeared a single time. Its specificity is unknown. The germline gene is not matched at one end of the junction; a read error may be the cause. The chain joins TRBV7-7 to TRBJ2-5, with TRBD2 identical over 7 bases. The specimen was PBMCs, collected after allogeneic stem cell transplant with posttransplant cyclophosphamide. The sequence was obtained from a female patient aged 35 to 55 who received an allogeneic stem cell transplant from a related donor, was CMV-positive, and had no GVHD. The graft donor may have contributed some T cells. The CDR3 DNA sequence: TGTGCTAGCAGCTTTCGGCCTGGCGGGAGTATCCCTACAGAGACCCAGTACTTC. This encodes CASSFRPGGSIPTETQYF.